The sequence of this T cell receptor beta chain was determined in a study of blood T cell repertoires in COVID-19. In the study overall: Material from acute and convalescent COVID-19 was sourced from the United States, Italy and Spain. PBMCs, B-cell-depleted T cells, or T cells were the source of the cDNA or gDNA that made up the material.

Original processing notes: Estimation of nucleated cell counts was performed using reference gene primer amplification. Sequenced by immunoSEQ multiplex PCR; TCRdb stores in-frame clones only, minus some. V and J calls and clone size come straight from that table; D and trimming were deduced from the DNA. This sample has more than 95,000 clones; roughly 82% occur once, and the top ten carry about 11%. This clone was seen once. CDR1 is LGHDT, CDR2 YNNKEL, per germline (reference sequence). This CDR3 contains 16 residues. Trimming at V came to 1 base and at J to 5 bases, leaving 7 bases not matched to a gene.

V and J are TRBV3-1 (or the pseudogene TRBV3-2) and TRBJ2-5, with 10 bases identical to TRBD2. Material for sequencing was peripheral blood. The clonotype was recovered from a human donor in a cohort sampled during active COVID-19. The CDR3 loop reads CASSQGERGGPETQYF. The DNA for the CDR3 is TGTGCCAGCAGCCAAGGCGAGCGGGGGGGCCCGGAGACCCAGTACTTC.